The present T cell receptor (beta chain) was sequenced within a study of T-cell reconstitution after alpha-beta-depleted transplantation in children. Study outcomes and limitations: T-cell numbers and diversity one year post-transplant derived largely from freshly generated T cells. For some patients, TCRbeta diversity was high at day 60 because of recipient T cells and thymic progenitors that survived. Several hundred expanded graft clones reportedly were the source of alpha-beta T cells about two months after transplant.

Unique molecular identifiers were used to barcode this TCRbeta library. Each CDR3 protein is one row after TCRdb ran MiXCR on the PCR reads. The repertoire holds 250,000 to 400,000 distinct CDR3 sequences, 23% seen once, with around 9.9% in the top ten. With 6 bases clipped from V and 8 bases from J, the junction kept 10 bases outside the gene matches. Germline CDR1 MNHNS, CDR2 SASEGT. The CDR3 loop spans 14 amino acids. This clonotype was seen a handful of times. Antigen: not known. The sample in question was PBMCs, mostly from graft donor cells, obtained 180 days after TCRalphabeta/CD19-depleted stem cell transplant. The chain is built from TRBV6-1 and TRBJ2-4, with 7 bases aligning to TRBD2. This receptor was identified in a male patient between 5 and 17 years old who had a stem cell transplant for acute lymphoblastic leukemia, so the T cells may come from the graft donor. Here the CDR3 DNA reads TGTGCCAGCAGCCGGAGGACGGGGGGAGACATTCAGTACTTC. Translated: CASSRRTGGDIQYF.